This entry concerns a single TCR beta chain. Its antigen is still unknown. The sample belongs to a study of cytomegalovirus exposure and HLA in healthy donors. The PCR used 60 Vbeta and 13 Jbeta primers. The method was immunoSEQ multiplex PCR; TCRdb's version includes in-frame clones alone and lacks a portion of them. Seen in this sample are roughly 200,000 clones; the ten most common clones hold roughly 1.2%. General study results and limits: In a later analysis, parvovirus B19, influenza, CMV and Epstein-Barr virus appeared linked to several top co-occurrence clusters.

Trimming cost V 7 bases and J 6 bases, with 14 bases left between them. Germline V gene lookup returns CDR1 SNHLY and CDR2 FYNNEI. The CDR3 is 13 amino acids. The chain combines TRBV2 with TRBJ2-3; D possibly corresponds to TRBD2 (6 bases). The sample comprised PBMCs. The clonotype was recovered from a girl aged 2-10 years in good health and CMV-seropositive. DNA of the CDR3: TGTGCCAGCAAAGGACGGGAGATGGATACGCAGTATTTT. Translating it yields CASKGREMDTQYF.